These 9 T cell receptor beta chains originate from one sample sequenced in a study of blood T cell repertoires in COVID-19. Sequenced by immunoSEQ multiplex PCR; TCRdb stores in-frame clones only, minus some. The sample includes around 250,000 clones, approximately 88% of them seen just once. The specimen was PBMCs or T cells enriched from blood (not recorded which). These receptors all stem from a woman in her forties who had been exposed to COVID-19.

The chain carries TRBV11-1 and TRBJ2-3; D unclear. Germline lookup yields CDR1 SGHAT and CDR2 FQDESV (reference sequence). V was trimmed by 6 bases and J by 2 bases, leaving 9 bases between them. The CDR3 runs to 13 residues. CDR3 region: CASRPQHTDTQYF. The DNA for the CDR3 is TGTGCCAGCAGACCGCAACACACAGATACGCAGTATTTT.

The chain has TRBV30 and TRBJ1-4; TRBD1 matches 9 bases. V trimming: 6 bases; J trimming: 4 bases; junction bases outside the gene matches: 3. The CDR3 runs to 13 residues. Germline loops: CDR1 GTSNPN, CDR2 SVGIG (reference sequence). In DNA form, the CDR3 reads TGTGCCTGCGGACAGGGGCATAATGAAAAACTGTTTTTT. Its protein product is CACGQGHNEKLFF.

This chain joins TRBV5-5 and TRBJ2-1, with 9 bases matching TRBD2. Per the germline V gene, CDR1 is SGHKS and CDR2 is YYEKEE (reference sequence). The trim removed 4 bases at V and 2 bases at J, leaving 1 base unmatched. CDR3 length: 14 residues. CDR3 sequence (DNA): TGTGCCAGCAGCGGCGGGGGGGCCTACAATGAGCAGTTCTTC. As protein: CASSGGGAYNEQFF. The full variable domain, completed using reference TRBV5-5 and TRBJ2-1, is DAGVTQSPTHLIKTRGQQVTLRCSPISGHKSVSWYQQVLGQGPQFIFQYYEKEERGRGNFPDRFSARQFPNYSSELNVNALLLGDSALYLCASSGGGAYNEQFFGPGTRLTVL.

The chain employs TRBV25-1 and TRBJ1-5; D is possibly TRBD1 (6 bases). Deletions cut 10 bases from V and 0 bases from J, with 13 bases between. The CDR3 has 14 amino acids. Germline values: CDR1 MGHDK, CDR2 SYGVNS. CDR3 DNA sequence: TGTGCCACCCAAGACAGGAATAGCAATCAGCCCCAGCATTTT. It codes for CATQDRNSNQPQHF.

V gene TRBV2 combines with J gene TRBJ2-3; the D gene is possibly TRBD2 (5 bases). The V and J ends lost 8 bases and 3 bases respectively, with 12 bases between them. Per germline, CDR1 SNHLY and CDR2 FYNNEI. The CDR3 is 13 residues long. The CDR3 reads CASLPSGTDTQYF. The CDR3 region has the DNA TGTGCCAGCCTTCCCTCGGGGACAGATACGCAGTATTTT.

The chain has TRBV28 and TRBJ2-1, with 9 bases lining up with TRBD1. The V segment lost 2 bases and the J segment 4 bases; nucleotides outside the gene matches: 9. Per the germline V gene, CDR1 is MDHEN and CDR2 is SYDVKM. The CDR3 has 17 amino acids. The CDR3 DNA reads as TGTGCCAGCAGTTTAAGGGGACAGGGTTTGTTATACAATGAGCAGTTCTTC. It yields the protein CASSLRGQGLLYNEQFF. Filled out from reference TRBV28 and TRBJ2-1, the complete variable domain reads DVKVTQSSRYLVKRTGEKVFLECVQDMDHENMFWYRQDPGLGLRLIYFSYDVKMKEKGDIPEGYSVSREKKERFSLILESASTNQTSMYLCASSLRGQGLLYNEQFFGPGTRLTVL.

The chain has TRBV5-1 and TRBJ2-2; TRBD2 agrees at 13 bases. The germline gives CDR1 SGHRS, CDR2 YFSETQ. V lost 4 bases and J lost 4; bases outside the gene matches: 4. CDR3 length equals 16 residues. CDR3 nucleotide sequence: TGCGCCAGCAGCCCCTGGACTAGCGGGGGCACCGGGGAGCTGTTTTTT. It encodes CASSPWTSGGTGELFF.

The chain joins TRBV6-4 to TRBJ2-2, with 11 nucleotides matching TRBD2. The germline gives CDR1 MRHNA, CDR2 SNTAGT. V gave up 5 bases and J gave up 4 bases; unmatched junction bases: 9. This CDR3 has 17 residues. The CDR3 loop reads CASSPASGRFATGELFF. CDR3 nucleotides: TGTGCCAGCAGTCCGGCTAGCGGGAGGTTTGCCACCGGGGAGCTGTTTTTT.

CDR3 in amino acids: CASSFWGDTEAFF. In DNA, the CDR3 is TGTGCCAGCAGCTTTTGGGGGGACACTGAAGCTTTCTTT. This chain links TRBV5-4 with TRBJ1-1, with D possibly TRBD1 on 5 matching bases. Per germline, CDR1 SGHNT and CDR2 YYREEE (reference sequence). V was trimmed by 2 bases and J by 3 bases, leaving 8 bases between them. This CDR3 is 13 amino acids long. Full variable domain (missing parts from reference TRBV5-4 and TRBJ1-1): ETGVTQSPTHLIKTRGQQVTLRCSSQSGHNTVSWYQQALGQGPQFIFQYYREEENGRGNFPPRFSGLQFPNYSSELNVNALELDDSALYLCASSFWGDTEAFFGQGTRLTVV.